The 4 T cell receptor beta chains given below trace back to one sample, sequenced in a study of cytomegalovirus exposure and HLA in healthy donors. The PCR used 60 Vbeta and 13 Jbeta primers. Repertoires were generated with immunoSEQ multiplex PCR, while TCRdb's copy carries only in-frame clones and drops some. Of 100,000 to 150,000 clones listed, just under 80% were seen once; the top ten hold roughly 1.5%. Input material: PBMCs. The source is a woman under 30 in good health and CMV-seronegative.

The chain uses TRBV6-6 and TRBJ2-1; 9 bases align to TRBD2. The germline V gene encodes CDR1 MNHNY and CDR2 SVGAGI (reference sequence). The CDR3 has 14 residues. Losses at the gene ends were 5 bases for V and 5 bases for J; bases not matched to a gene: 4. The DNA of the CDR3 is TGTGCCAGCAGTGGAGCGGGAGGCGACAATGAGCAGTTCTTC. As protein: CASSGAGGDNEQFF.

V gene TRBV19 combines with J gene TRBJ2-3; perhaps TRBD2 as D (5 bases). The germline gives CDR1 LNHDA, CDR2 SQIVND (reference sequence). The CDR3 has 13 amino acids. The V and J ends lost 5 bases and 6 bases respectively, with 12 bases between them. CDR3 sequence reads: CASSQGPGDTQYF. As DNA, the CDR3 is TGTGCCAGTAGTCAAGGCCCGGGGGATACGCAGTATTTT.

The CDR3 DNA follows: TGTGCCTCCCGGGGGGGGCGCGTGAACAATGAGCAGTTCTTC. Translating gives CASRGGRVNNEQFF. This chain connects TRBV6-5 to TRBJ2-1, with TRBD2 matching over 8 bases. This CDR3 is 14 amino acids long. J was trimmed by 5 bases and V by 11 bases; bases with no gene match: 11. Germline assignment: CDR1 MNHEY and CDR2 SVGAGI.

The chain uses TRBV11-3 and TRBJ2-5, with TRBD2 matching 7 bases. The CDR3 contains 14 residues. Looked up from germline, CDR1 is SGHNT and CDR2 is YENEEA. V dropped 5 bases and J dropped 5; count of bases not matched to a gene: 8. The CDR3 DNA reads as TGTGCCAGCAGCACCCGACTAGCTCCGGAGACCCAGTACTTC. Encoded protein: CASSTRLAPETQYF.